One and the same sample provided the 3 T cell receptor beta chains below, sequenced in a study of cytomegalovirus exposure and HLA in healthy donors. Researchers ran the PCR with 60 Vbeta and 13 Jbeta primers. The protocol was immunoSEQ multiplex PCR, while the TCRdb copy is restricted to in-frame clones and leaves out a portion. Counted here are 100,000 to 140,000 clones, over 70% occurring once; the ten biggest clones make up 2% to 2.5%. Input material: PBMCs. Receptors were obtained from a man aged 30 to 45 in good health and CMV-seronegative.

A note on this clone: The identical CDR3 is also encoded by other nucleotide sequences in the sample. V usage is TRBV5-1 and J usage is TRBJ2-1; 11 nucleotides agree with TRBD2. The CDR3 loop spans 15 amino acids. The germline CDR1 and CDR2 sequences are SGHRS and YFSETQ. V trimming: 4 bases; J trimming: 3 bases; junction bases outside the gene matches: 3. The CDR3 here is CASSPGTSGYNEQFF. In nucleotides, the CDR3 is TGCGCCAGCAGCCCTGGGACTAGCGGCTACAATGAGCAGTTCTTC.

CDR3 region: CSVGAGQGLFGYTF. CDR3 DNA sequence: TGCAGCGTGGGAGCCGGGCAGGGGCTGTTTGGCTACACCTTC. V and J are TRBV29-1 and TRBJ1-2; TRBD1 is a possible D gene (6 bases). This CDR3 is 14 amino acids long. V lost 6 bases, J lost 7 bases, and 21 bases lay in between. Germline V CDR1 and CDR2: SQVTM, ANQGSEA.

This chain's CDR3 is CASSPRGQGNSPLHF. CDR3 nucleotides: TGTGCCAGTAGTCCGAGAGGACAGGGGAATTCACCCCTCCACTTT. This sequence joins TRBV19 and TRBJ1-6, with 9 bases that match TRBD1. The junction had 6 bases not matched to a gene; V was cut back by 5 bases and J by 7 bases. This CDR3 spans 15 amino acids. The germline V gene encodes CDR1 LNHDA and CDR2 SQIVND (reference sequence). The full variable domain, its missing parts supplied by reference TRBV19 and TRBJ1-6, is DGGITQSPKYLFRKEGQNVTLSCEQNLNHDAMYWYRQDPGQGLRLIYYSQIVNDFQKGDIAEGYSVSREKKESFPLTVTSAQKNPTAFYLCASSPRGQGNSPLHFGNGTRLTVT.